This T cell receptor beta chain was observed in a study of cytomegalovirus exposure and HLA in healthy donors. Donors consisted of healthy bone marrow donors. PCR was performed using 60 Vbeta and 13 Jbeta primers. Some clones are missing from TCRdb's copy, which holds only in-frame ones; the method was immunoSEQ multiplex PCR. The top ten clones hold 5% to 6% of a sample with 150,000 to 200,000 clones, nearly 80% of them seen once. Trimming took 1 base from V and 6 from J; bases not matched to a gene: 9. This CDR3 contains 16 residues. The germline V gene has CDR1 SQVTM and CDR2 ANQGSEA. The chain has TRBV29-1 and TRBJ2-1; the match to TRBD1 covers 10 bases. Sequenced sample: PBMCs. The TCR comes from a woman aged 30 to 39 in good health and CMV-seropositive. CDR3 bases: TGCAGCGTTGAAGGGAAGACAGGGGGCGCGGGCAATGAGCAGTTCTTC. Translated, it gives CSVEGKTGGAGNEQFF.